The table lists the clone carrying this TCR beta chain with a count of one. What it binds is not known. The sample belongs to a study of shared clonotypes between healthy human individuals. Findings of the study overall: Sampling included only blood; tissue repertoires likely differ.

Here immunoSEQ multiplex PCR was the method, and the copy in TCRdb shows in-frame clones only, minus some. Among fewer than 850,000 clones listed, 90% to 98% were seen once. V shed 4 bases and J shed 5 bases, with 11 bases lying between them. This CDR3 contains 14 residues. CDR1 and CDR2 from the germline V gene are MRHNA and SNTAGT. CD45RO-negative, CCR7-positively selected cells formed the naive CD8 fraction, excluding terminally differentiated effector memory CD45RA+ cells. The donor population consisted of healthy HIV-negative adults with no recent acute infections or vaccinations. The gene calls are TRBV6-4 and TRBJ1-4; a weak D match, TRBD1 (5 bases). The source material was naive CD8+ T cells sorted from blood. The origin of this receptor is a man aged 25 to 45 in good health. The CDR3 coding sequence is TGTGCCAGCAGTGTAGACAGCGGAAATGAAAAACTGTTTTTT. It is translated as CASSVDSGNEKLFF.